This T cell receptor beta chain derives from a study of technical replicates of blood from several donors. Repertoires were generated with immunoSEQ multiplex PCR, while TCRdb's copy carries only in-frame clones and drops some. The data show about 70,000 clones, 80% to 95% seen once. V dropped 5 bases and J dropped 1; count of bases not matched to a gene: 15. Per the germline V gene, CDR1 is SGHRS and CDR2 is YFSETQ. CDR3 length: 18 amino acids. In this sample, this clone turned up once. The sequence was collected from a human donor in good health. Sequenced: T cells isolated from PBMCs. The chain has TRBV5-1 and TRBJ2-4; 7 positions agree with TRBD2. The CDR3 bases are TGCGCCAGCAGGGATCCGACTAGCTCCGGGTTGGCCAAAAACATTCAGTACTTC. Translating gives CASRDPTSSGLAKNIQYF. The whole variable domain, remainder taken from reference TRBV5-1 and TRBJ2-4, is KAGVTQTPRYLIKTRGQQVTLSCSPISGHRSVSWYQQTPGQGLQFLFEYFSETQRNKGNFPGRFSGRQFSNSRSEMNVSTLELGDSALYLCASRDPTSSGLAKNIQYFGAGTRLSVL.